Following are 29 T cell receptor beta chains from one sample sequenced in a study of T cells after yellow fever vaccination. TCRdb re-called the 5' RACE reads with MiXCR, one entry per CDR3 protein. This repertoire shows about 240,000 distinct CDR3 sequences, 6.9% found once; its top ten account for over 0.65%. Sample: CD4+ T cells sorted from PBMCs, taken 15 days after the yellow fever booster vaccination. The source is a man aged 25-45 years who received the YFV17D yellow fever vaccine.

This chain joins TRBV7-2 and TRBJ2-7; 11 bases match TRBD2. The CDR3 covers 17 residues. The junction had 13 bases not matched to a gene; V was cut back by 5 bases and J by 4 bases. Germline values: CDR1 SGHTA, CDR2 FQGNSA. This CDR3 is CASSRYPSGTSGYEQYF. CDR3 DNA sequence: TGTGCCAGCAGCCGCTACCCCTCCGGGACTAGCGGTTACGAGCAGTACTTC.

This chain uses TRBV19 with TRBJ2-3, with 8 bases that match TRBD1. V gave up 3 bases and J gave up 4 bases; unmatched junction bases: 3. The germline gives CDR1 LNHDA, CDR2 SQIVND (reference sequence). This CDR3 has 14 amino acids. The CDR3 DNA sequence: TGTGCCAGTAGTATCGACAGGGGAGCAGATACGCAGTATTTT. This gives the protein CASSIDRGADTQYF.

Many counts were recorded for this clonotype. This chain uses TRBV6-1 with TRBJ2-5; 11 bases are shared with TRBD2. In germline, CDR1 is MNHNS, CDR2 SASEGT. The CDR3 consists of 16 residues. After removal of 6 bases from V and 5 bases from J, the junction contained 11 bases not matched to a gene. The CDR3 here is CASRTFSGRAEETQYF. The CDR3 DNA follows: TGTGCCAGCAGGACCTTTAGCGGGAGGGCCGAGGAGACCCAGTACTTC.

The chain recombines TRBV6-2 or TRBV6-3 with TRBJ1-1; tentative D call: TRBD1 (6 bases). This CDR3 region has 14 residues. Between the trimmed V and J ends, which lost 10 bases and 13 bases, there was a span of 28 bases. CDR1 and CDR2 from the germline V gene are MNHEY and SVGEGT. The chain's CDR3 is CAIFCFEGGRRFFF. The CDR3 DNA reads TGTGCCATTTTCTGTTTTGAAGGGGGTCGGCGGTTTTTCTTT.

The chain is built from TRBV5-1 and TRBJ2-7; 8 nucleotides match TRBD1. Germline V gene lookup returns CDR1 SGHRS and CDR2 YFSETQ. This CDR3 has 14 amino acids. Trimming at V came to 4 bases and at J to 2 bases, leaving 5 bases not matched to a gene. This CDR3 is CASSLGQVAYEQYF. The DNA of the CDR3 is TGCGCCAGCAGCCTGGGACAGGTGGCCTACGAGCAGTACTTC.

This clonotype turned up a few times. CDR3 sequence reads: CASSVSTALNSPLHF. The CDR3 DNA reads TGCGCCAGCAGCGTCTCGACAGCTTTAAATTCACCCCTCCACTTT. The chain has TRBV5-1 and TRBJ1-6; maybe TRBD1 (5 bases). Germline V gene data show CDR1 as SGHRS and CDR2 as YFSETQ. This CDR3 has 15 amino acids. With 4 bases removed from V and 7 bases from J, the gap between germline ends came to 15 bases.

This clonotype was counted many times. The chain is built from TRBV7-2 and TRBJ2-3; a possible D gene is TRBD2 (6 bases). Trimming removed 2 bases at V and 0 bases at J, with 6 bases between. The CDR3 extends over 14 amino acids. Germline CDR1 reads SGHTA; CDR2 reads FQGNSA. The CDR3 sequence is CASSLSGSTDTQYF. The DNA for the CDR3 is TGTGCCAGCAGCTTAAGCGGGAGCACAGATACGCAGTATTTT.

The chain uses TRBV7-8 and TRBJ1-1; tentative D call: TRBD1 (6 bases). This CDR3 is built from 15 residues. Deletions cut 5 bases from V and 1 base from J, with 14 bases between. Germline CDR1 reads SGHVS; CDR2 reads FQNEAQ. Here the CDR3 DNA reads TGTGCCAGCAGCCCCATGGAGGGGGGGAACACTGAAGCTTTCTTT. It translates to CASSPMEGGNTEAFF.

Ten or more counts support this clonotype. In nucleotides, the CDR3 is TGCAGCGTTGTTACCGGGGGGAGTGGTACCCAGTACTTC. Translated, it gives CSVVTGGSGTQYF. The V and J genes are TRBV29-1 and TRBJ2-5, with TRBD2 matching 7 bases. V shed 4 bases and J 8 bases; nucleotides not matched to a gene: 10. CDR1 and CDR2 (germline): SQVTM, ANQGSEA. CDR3 size: 13 residues.

In this sample, this clonotype turned up a few times. CDR3 in DNA: TGTGCCAGCAGCCAAGGTGGACTAGCGGGAGCCGTTGAGCAGTTCTTC. It is translated as CASSQGGLAGAVEQFF. The V gene is TRBV14, the J gene TRBJ2-1; the match to TRBD2 covers 13 bases. Germline assignment: CDR1 SGHDN and CDR2 FVKESK. This CDR3 is 16 amino acids long. V gave up 1 base and J gave up 9 bases; unmatched junction bases: 6.

This clonotype was detected only a few times. The chain uses TRBV5-1 and TRBJ2-2; D gene ambiguous. This CDR3 region has 14 residues. Germline CDR1 and CDR2: SGHRS and YFSETQ. V was cut by 0 bases and J by 3 bases, with 6 bases left in between. Here the CDR3 reads CASSLDPDTGELFF. In DNA form, the CDR3 reads TGCGCCAGCAGCTTGGACCCTGACACCGGGGAGCTGTTTTTT.

This clonotype occurred a few times. This sequence joins TRBV11-2 and TRBJ2-1; D is unclear. The CDR3 runs 13 residues. With 3 bases removed from V and 5 bases from J, the gap between germline ends came to 8 bases. Looked up from germline, CDR1 is SGHAT and CDR2 is FQNNGV. In DNA form, the CDR3 reads TGTGCCAGCAGCTTCCAGACCAACAATGAGCAGTTCTTC. Protein: CASSFQTNNEQFF.

This clonotype was seen a few times. J is TRBJ1-2 and V is TRBV14, with D unclear. The germline V and J ends were trimmed by 1 base and 3 bases, with 15 bases remaining between them. Germline CDR1 and CDR2: SGHDN and FVKESK. The CDR3 contains 16 residues. The CDR3 DNA follows: TGTGCCAGCAGCCAAGGCATCGTACGAGGCTACTATGGCTACACCTTC. Its translation is CASSQGIVRGYYGYTF. The full variable domain, in which reference TRBV14 and TRBJ1-2 provide the parts outside the CDR3, is EAGVTQFPSHSVIEKGQTVTLRCDPISGHDNLYWYRRVMGKEIKFLLHFVKESKQDESGMPNNRFLAERTGGTYSTLKVQPAELEDSGVYFCASSQGIVRGYYGYTFGSGTRLTVV.

The CDR3 region has the DNA TGTGCCAGCAGCCCCGCCCGGGGACGGCAAGAGACCCAGTACTTC. As protein: CASSPARGRQETQYF. The chain employs TRBV5-4 and TRBJ2-5, with D tentatively TRBD1 or TRBD2 (5 bases each). The germline V gene encodes CDR1 SGHNT and CDR2 YYREEE (reference sequence). V was clipped by 4 bases and J by 2 bases, with 15 bases between them. CDR3 size: 15 residues.

The sample holds a few counts of this clonotype. The chain couples TRBV5-1 to TRBJ2-2, with 9 bases lining up with TRBD1. The CDR3 is made up of 17 amino acids. J was trimmed by 6 bases and V by 5 bases; bases with no gene match: 14. Looked up from germline, CDR1 is SGHRS and CDR2 is YFSETQ. The CDR3 here is CASRRRPGQGVSGELFF. In nucleotides, the CDR3 is TGCGCCAGCAGACGCAGGCCGGGACAGGGTGTATCCGGGGAGCTGTTTTTT.

Ten or more counts support this clonotype. The chain links TRBV5-5 to TRBJ1-2, with 9 bases identical to TRBD1. The V gene end was trimmed by 4 bases and the J gene end by 3 bases; junction bases not matched to a gene: 1. Per the germline V gene, CDR1 is SGHKS and CDR2 is YYEKEE (reference sequence). The CDR3 sequence is 13 residues long. DNA of the CDR3: TGTGCCAGCAGCCGGACAGGGGACTATGGCTACACCTTC. Residues: CASSRTGDYGYTF.

Only a few counts were recorded for this clonotype. The V call is TRBV6-5, the J call TRBJ1-3; the D is unclear. V was shortened by 5 bases and J by 1 base, with 3 bases between the two germline ends. This CDR3 is built from 12 residues. The V gene's germline CDR1 is MNHEY and CDR2 SVGAGI. The CDR3 reads CASSGSGNTIYF. For the CDR3, the DNA is TGTGCCAGCAGTGGGTCTGGAAACACCATATATTTT.

This chain joins TRBV7-2 and TRBJ2-3; D is uncertain. Germline V gene data show CDR1 as SGHTA and CDR2 as FQGNSA. With 8 bases removed from V and 2 bases from J, the gap between germline ends came to 8 bases. The CDR3 has 12 amino acids. The CDR3 DNA follows: TGTGCCAGCGATGATGTCACAGATACGCAGTATTTT. This encodes CASDDVTDTQYF.

This clonotype showed up many times. V usage is TRBV28 and J usage is TRBJ2-6; 7 bases map to TRBD1. The CDR3 extends over 19 amino acids. V was pared by 4 bases and J by 2 bases, with 14 bases of the junction left unmatched. Germline V gene sequence: CDR1 MDHEN, CDR2 SYDVKM. CDR3 bases: TGTGCCAGCAGTTCCACGTTTGGTGCAGGGGGACCTGGGGCCAACGTCCTGACTTTC. Amino acids: CASSSTFGAGGPGANVLTF.

The rearrangement uses TRBV11-2 and TRBJ2-3; 8 bases line up with TRBD1. The CDR3 is made up of 17 amino acids. V lost 0 bases, J lost 0 bases, and 5 bases stayed unmatched. CDR1 and CDR2 (germline): SGHAT, FQNNGV. CDR3: CASSLDPGQGSTDTQYF. As DNA, the CDR3 is TGTGCCAGCAGCTTAGATCCCGGACAGGGTAGCACAGATACGCAGTATTTT.

Notes on this clonotype: This may be a read error: a much more frequent sequence differs by one nucleotide. The chain has TRBV20-1 and TRBJ2-7, with 7 bases matching TRBD1. The CDR3 runs 13 residues. Germline V gene sequence: CDR1 DFQATT, CDR2 SNEGSKA (reference sequence). CDR3 loop: CNAKGGNRGEQYF. The CDR3 nucleotides read TGCAATGCCAAAGGTGGGAACAGGGGCGAGCAGTACTTC.

This clonotype was recorded many times. The chain combines TRBV4-3 with TRBJ2-3; D is uncertain. The V end was cut by 3 bases, the J end by 1 base, with 11 bases between. Germline CDR1 is LGHNA and CDR2 is YSLEER. This CDR3 has 15 residues. CDR3 nucleotides: TGCGCCAGCAGCCACCAATTAGTAGGCACAGATACGCAGTATTTT. It translates to CASSHQLVGTDTQYF.

The chain joins TRBV12-3 or TRBV12-4 to TRBJ1-2, with TRBD1 matching over 7 bases. This CDR3 region has 13 residues. J lost 9 bases, V lost 3 bases, and 7 bases had no gene match. CDR3 sequence (DNA): TGTGCCAGCAGTTTTAGTATGGGACAGCGCTACACCTTC. This encodes CASSFSMGQRYTF.

CDR3 DNA sequence: TGTGCCAGCAACCCAGCGTATGGCTACACCTTC. It yields the protein CASNPAYGYTF. The chain carries TRBV6-2 or TRBV6-3 and TRBJ1-2; no firm D call. The germline gives CDR1 MNHEY, CDR2 SVGEGT. The germline V and J ends were trimmed by 7 bases and 5 bases, with 8 bases remaining between them. The CDR3 is made up of 11 amino acids.

The DNA of the CDR3 is TGTGCCAGCTCACCAGGTGTCTCTAGCACAGATACGCAGTATTTT. Residues: CASSPGVSSTDTQYF. The chain uses TRBV18 and TRBJ2-3; D remains unclear. Germline V lookup: CDR1 KGHSH, CDR2 LQKENI. The CDR3 is 15 amino acids. V lost 2 bases, J lost 0 bases, and 9 bases lay in between.

V usage is TRBV20-1 and J usage is TRBJ2-5; D gene unclear. Trimming took 7 bases from V and 4 from J, leaving 16 bases between them. Germline V gives CDR1 DFQATT, CDR2 SNEGSKA (reference sequence). This CDR3 region has 13 residues. CDR3 protein: CSVYSGLRETQYF. CDR3 nucleotide sequence: TGCAGTGTTTATAGTGGTCTGAGAGAGACCCAGTACTTC.

The J gene is TRBJ2-5, the V gene TRBV12-3 or TRBV12-4; 7 bases map to TRBD2. The trim removed 4 bases at V and 3 bases at J, leaving 5 bases unmatched. This CDR3 has 14 amino acids. CDR3 DNA sequence: TGTGCCAGCAGTTGGGGCGGGAGAGAAGAGACCCAGTACTTC. Protein: CASSWGGREETQYF.

The chain uses TRBV4-1 and TRBJ2-7; a possible D gene is TRBD2 (5 bases). V was pared by 4 bases and J by 3 bases, with 13 bases between. CDR3 size: 14 residues. Germline V lookup: CDR1 MGHRA, CDR2 YSYEKL. The CDR3 spells CASSLSPGYYEQYF. For the CDR3, the DNA is TGCGCCAGCAGCCTCTCGCCGGGATACTACGAGCAGTACTTC.

This clonotype was counted only a few times. The genes are TRBV5-4 and TRBJ1-1; 9 nucleotides agree with TRBD1. The V gene's germline CDR1 is SGHNT and CDR2 YYREEE (reference sequence). This CDR3 has 12 residues. The V and J ends lost 4 bases and 9 bases, in that order; junction bases with no gene match: 4. CDR3 nucleotide sequence: TGTGCCAGCAGCCCAGGGACAGGGAAAGCTTTCTTT. Protein sequence: CASSPGTGKAFF. Based on the CDR3 plus reference TRBV5-4 and TRBJ1-1, the full variable domain is ETGVTQSPTHLIKTRGQQVTLRCSSQSGHNTVSWYQQALGQGPQFIFQYYREEENGRGNFPPRFSGLQFPNYSSELNVNALELDDSALYLCASSPGTGKAFFGQGTRLTVV.